Shown below are 29 T cell receptor beta chains from a single sample sequenced in a study of OX40 agonist ivuxolimab in advanced cancers. The repertoire was sequenced with immunoSEQ multiplex PCR; TCRdb's copy has only in-frame clones and lacks some. In the table there are about 76,000 clones, around four fifths of which are singletons. Sample: CD4+ or CD8+ T cells sorted from blood, taken in a trial of the OX40 agonist ivuxolimab. These receptors were collected from an adult with an advanced solid tumor such as melanoma, head and neck, liver or kidney cancer.

This clone was counted once. The V call is TRBV27, the J call TRBJ2-7, with 7 bases lining up with TRBD1. V was pared by 5 bases and J by 3 bases, with 10 bases of the junction left unmatched. CDR3 size: 15 residues. CDR1 MNHEY and CDR2 SMNVEV come from the germline V gene (reference sequence). CDR3 in DNA: TGTGCCAGCAGTCGACCCGGGACAGACATCTACGAGCAGTACTTC. It yields the protein CASSRPGTDIYEQYF.

The chain carries TRBV7-9 and TRBJ1-5; 11 bases are a match to TRBD1. Germline CDR1 SEHNR, CDR2 FQNEAQ (reference sequence). CDR3 length: 19 amino acids. The trim removed 3 bases at V and 1 base at J, leaving 11 bases unmatched. The CDR3 reads CASSFRTGGFPGSNQPQHF. As DNA, the CDR3 is TGTGCCAGCAGCTTTAGGACAGGGGGCTTTCCGGGGAGCAATCAGCCCCAGCATTTT.

The chain employs TRBV7-3 and TRBJ2-1; D perhaps matches TRBD2 (5 bases). CDR1 and CDR2 (germline): SGHTA, FQGTGA. The CDR3 loop spans 13 amino acids. V lost 2 bases, J lost 9 bases, and 11 bases lay in between. The CDR3 here is CASSLALTSEQFF. The CDR3 region has the DNA TGTGCCAGCAGCTTAGCCCTAACTAGTGAGCAGTTCTTC.

The V and J genes are TRBV11-3 and TRBJ2-7; no firm D call. Germline V gene sequence: CDR1 SGHNT, CDR2 YENEEA. There are 13 residues in the CDR3. V lost 0 bases, J lost 3 bases, and 6 bases lay in between. The CDR3 sequence is CASSLDDNYEQYF. In DNA, the CDR3 is TGTGCCAGCAGCTTAGACGACAACTACGAGCAGTACTTC.

The CDR3 DNA is TGTGCCTGGAGTCACAGAAATAATCAGCCCCAGCATTTT. This gives the protein CAWSHRNNQPQHF. The rearrangement links TRBV30 to TRBJ1-5, with D unclear. This CDR3 is built from 13 residues. Germline lookup yields CDR1 GTSNPN and CDR2 SVGIG (reference sequence). Trimming took off 2 bases at V and 4 bases at J, with 9 bases between the two ends.

The V gene is TRBV5-1, the J gene TRBJ1-4; no clear D gene. The germline V gene has CDR1 SGHRS and CDR2 YFSETQ. This CDR3 has 16 residues. V was shortened by 1 base and J by 0 bases, with 10 bases between the two germline ends. CDR3 DNA sequence: TGCGCCAGCAGCTTGAAAAACTTTGCAACTAATGAAAAACTGTTTTTT. It yields the protein CASSLKNFATNEKLFF.

V gene TRBV18 combines with J gene TRBJ1-1; D might be TRBD1 (5 bases). The CDR3 is made up of 14 amino acids. Trimming took 10 bases from V and 3 from J, leaving 18 bases between them. CDR1 and CDR2 from the germline V gene are KGHSH and LQKENI. The CDR3 is CATVYRPRDTEAFF. The CDR3 coding sequence is TGTGCCACCGTCTACAGGCCGCGGGACACTGAAGCTTTCTTT. The variable domain in full, completed from reference TRBV18 and TRBJ1-1, reads NAGVMQNPRHLVRRRGQEARLRCSPMKGHSHVYWYRQLPEEGLKFMVYLQKENIIDESGMPKERFSAEFPKEGPSILRIQQVVRGDSAAYFCATVYRPRDTEAFFGQGTRLTVV.

The rearrangement links TRBV7-2 to TRBJ2-7; D gene unclear. CDR1 is SGHTA, CDR2 FQGNSA, per germline. The V and J ends lost 1 base and 6 bases respectively, with 4 bases between them. This CDR3 has 11 amino acids. The DNA of the CDR3 is TGTGCCAGCAGCTTAGTTGGCGAGCAGTACTTC. Translating gives CASSLVGEQYF. The whole variable domain, remainder taken from reference TRBV7-2 and TRBJ2-7, is GAGVSQSPSNKVTEKGKDVELRCDPISGHTALYWYRQSLGQGLEFLIYFQGNSAPDKSGLPSDRFSAERTGGSVSTLTIQRTQQEDSAVYLCASSLVGEQYFGPGTRLTVT.

In this sample, this clone turned up once. This rearrangement joins TRBV29-1 to TRBJ1-1; no clear D. Germline lookup yields CDR1 SQVTM and CDR2 ANQGSEA. The CDR3 runs to 11 residues. The V end lost 6 bases, the J end lost 1 base, and 6 bases lay between the germline ends. Here the CDR3 reads CSVRANTEAFF. Here the CDR3 DNA reads TGCAGCGTCCGGGCGAACACTGAAGCTTTCTTT.

The chain has TRBV28 and TRBJ2-7, with D possibly matching TRBD1 (6 bases). V was trimmed by 4 bases and J by 1 base, leaving 17 bases between them. This CDR3 has 16 residues. Germline V lookup: CDR1 MDHEN, CDR2 SYDVKM. Here the CDR3 DNA reads TGTGCCAGCAGTTCGGTCAGGGGCGAAAGATCCTACGAGCAGTACTTC. It encodes CASSSVRGERSYEQYF. Looking up the rest from reference TRBV28 and TRBJ2-7 gives the full variable domain: DVKVTQSSRYLVKRTGEKVFLECVQDMDHENMFWYRQDPGLGLRLIYFSYDVKMKEKGDIPEGYSVSREKKERFSLILESASTNQTSMYLCASSSVRGERSYEQYFGPGTRLTVT.

This clone was seen only a few times. The chain is built from TRBV6-1 and TRBJ1-2; D is possibly TRBD1 (5 bases). The CDR3 covers 11 residues. V gave up 5 bases and J gave up 8 bases, with 9 bases separating them. CDR1 MNHNS and CDR2 SASEGT come from the germline V gene. Written as DNA, the CDR3 is TGTGCCAGCAGTCGTAGGGACGGCTACACCTTC. It is translated as CASSRRDGYTF.

The chain recombines TRBV7-9 with TRBJ1-4, with 7 positions matching TRBD1. V shed 6 bases, J shed 8 bases, and the junction held 12 bases outside the gene matches. The CDR3 loop spans 15 amino acids. Looked up from germline, CDR1 is SEHNR and CDR2 is FQNEAQ (reference sequence). CDR3 nucleotide sequence: TGTGCCAGCAGACGAACAGGGGAAGGGGAAGAAAAACTGTTTTTT. Amino acid sequence: CASRRTGEGEEKLFF. The full variable domain, in which reference TRBV7-9 and TRBJ1-4 provide the parts outside the CDR3, is DTGVSQNPRHKITKRGQNVTFRCDPISEHNRLYWYRQTLGQGPEFLTYFQNEAQLEKSRLLSDRFSAERPKGSFSTLEIQRTEQGDSAMYLCASRRTGEGEEKLFFGSGTQLSVL.

This rearrangement joins TRBV30 to TRBJ2-7; D remains unclear. This CDR3 region has 11 residues. Germline V lookup: CDR1 GTSNPN, CDR2 SVGIG (reference sequence). V lost 4 bases and J 4 bases, leaving 8 bases between the germline ends. In DNA form, the CDR3 reads TGTGCCTGGACAACTTCTTACGAGCAGTACTTC. It yields the protein CAWTTSYEQYF.

This chain uses TRBV4-1 with TRBJ2-7; D not resolved. The CDR3 is made up of 13 amino acids. The ends were cut back, 0 bases at V and 4 bases at J, with 7 bases in the middle. Looked up from germline, CDR1 is MGHRA and CDR2 is YSYEKL. CDR3 DNA: TGCGCCAGCAGCCAAGACCCCTGGTACGAGCAGTACTTC. Translation gives CASSQDPWYEQYF.

This clone was seen a few times. The rearrangement links TRBV7-2 to TRBJ2-7, with TRBD2 identical over 8 bases. The CDR3 has 16 amino acids. The J segment lost 7 bases and the V segment lost 2 bases, leaving 13 bases of the junction unmatched. The germline CDR1 and CDR2 sequences are SGHTA and FQGNSA. CDR3: CASSLFGTRGRGEQYF. The CDR3 DNA reads TGTGCCAGCAGCTTATTTGGGACTAGAGGGAGGGGAGAGCAGTACTTC.

The chain employs TRBV28 and TRBJ2-5; D is perhaps TRBD1 or TRBD2 (5 bases each). Trimming shortened V by 7 bases and J by 5 bases, and 11 bases separated the two germline ends. The germline gives CDR1 MDHEN, CDR2 SYDVKM. The CDR3 is 12 residues long. The DNA for the CDR3 is TGTGCCAGCATGGGGGTAGGGGAGACCCAGTACTTC. This sequence encodes CASMGVGETQYF.

The chain employs TRBV20-1 and TRBJ1-1; unclear D gene. CDR3 size: 11 residues. Germline V CDR1 and CDR2: DFQATT, SNEGSKA (reference sequence). V dropped 3 bases and J dropped 7 bases, with 9 bases sitting between them. The DNA of the CDR3 is TGCAGTGCTAGCACGCCCAATGAAGCTTTCTTT. Protein product: CSASTPNEAFF.

For the CDR3, the DNA is TGTGCCAGCAGTCTCCGACAGGGATTCTACGAGCAGTACTTC. The encoded protein is CASSLRQGFYEQYF. The chain employs TRBV27 and TRBJ2-7; 7 bases agree with TRBD1. Germline-derived CDR1 and CDR2 are MNHEY and SMNVEV (reference sequence). Trimming removed 5 bases from V and 3 bases from J; junction bases left unmatched: 7. This CDR3 has 14 residues.

The chain recombines TRBV5-8 with TRBJ2-3; perhaps D is TRBD1 or TRBD2 (5 bases each). Germline values: CDR1 SGHTS, CDR2 YDEGEE. This CDR3 contains 17 residues. Trimming stripped 4 bases from V and 4 bases from J, with 22 bases between. The CDR3 reads CASSPAQGRGAPDTQYF. CDR3 coding DNA: TGTGCCAGCAGCCCAGCCCAGGGTAGAGGGGCCCCAGATACGCAGTATTTT.

The rearrangement joins TRBV19 to TRBJ1-3; D remains unclear. V lost 5 bases and J lost 3, with 5 bases in between. CDR1 and CDR2 (germline): LNHDA, SQIVND (reference sequence). This CDR3 is 12 amino acids long. In nucleotides, the CDR3 is TGTGCCAGTAGTCCCCGTGGAAACACCATATATTTT. Amino acid sequence: CASSPRGNTIYF.

The CDR3 is CASNSKGGGGTGELFF. DNA for the CDR3: TGTGCCAGCAACTCCAAGGGGGGCGGAGGCACCGGGGAGCTGTTTTTT. This chain connects TRBV7-9 to TRBJ2-2; D may correspond to TRBD1 or TRBD2 (6 bases each). Deletions cut 7 bases from V and 4 bases from J, with 19 bases between. The CDR3 runs to 16 residues. CDR1 SEHNR and CDR2 FQNEAQ come from the germline V gene (reference sequence).

CDR3 DNA: TGTGCCAGCAGCCAAGTCCCCCAGGGTGTCAATTCACCCCTCCACTTT. It encodes CASSQVPQGVNSPLHF. The rearrangement links TRBV4-2 to TRBJ1-6, with D perhaps matching TRBD1 (5 bases). Germline V gene data show CDR1 as LGHNA and CDR2 as YNFKEQ. V lost 1 base to trimming and J lost 7 bases, with 14 bases between them. This CDR3 spans 16 amino acids.

This clone was counted between two and nine times. The chain employs TRBV27 and TRBJ2-2; the D is unclear. The CDR3 has 16 amino acids. V lost 0 bases and J 6 bases, leaving 14 bases between the germline ends. CDR1 is MNHEY and CDR2 is SMNVEV in the germline V gene (reference sequence). Here the CDR3 DNA reads TGTGCCAGCAGTTTATCATACAACCTCCGGGCCGGGGAGCTGTTTTTT. Translated: CASSLSYNLRAGELFF.

The chain links TRBV7-2 to TRBJ2-1, with D perhaps TRBD1 or TRBD2 (5 bases each). The CDR3 is 14 amino acids. Trimming pared 5 bases from V and 6 bases from J, leaving 14 bases between. Germline values: CDR1 SGHTA, CDR2 FQGNSA. The CDR3 DNA reads as TGTGCCAGCAGCCCCGGGACGGTGGGCAATGAGCAGTTCTTC. It specifies CASSPGTVGNEQFF.

The chain recombines TRBV5-6 with TRBJ1-2; D might be TRBD1 (6 bases). The CDR3 runs 15 residues. Germline V gene data show CDR1 as SGHDT and CDR2 as YYEEEE. V was pared by 3 bases and J by 1 base, with 13 bases between. The CDR3 bases are TGTGCCAGCAGCTATGACGGACAGTTTAACTATGGCTACACCTTC. Its protein product is CASSYDGQFNYGYTF.

CDR3 sequence reads: CASSLEGSSTGELFF. The CDR3 DNA reads as TGTGCCAGCAGCTTAGAGGGCAGCTCCACCGGGGAGCTGTTTTTT. The V and J genes are TRBV11-3 and TRBJ2-2; D not resolved. This CDR3 is 15 amino acids long. V lost 0 bases and J 4 bases, leaving 9 bases between the germline ends. CDR1 is SGHNT, CDR2 YENEEA, per germline.

This clone was observed a handful of times. The rearrangement links TRBV6-1 to TRBJ2-1; D unresolved. Germline V gene sequence: CDR1 MNHNS, CDR2 SASEGT. Trimming took off 1 base at V and 8 bases at J, with 12 bases between the two ends. The CDR3 extends over 14 amino acids. In nucleotides, the CDR3 is TGTGCCAGCAGTGAAGACGGGCGGTTGCATGAGCAGTTCTTC. Its translation: CASSEDGRLHEQFF.

The rearrangement links TRBV27 to TRBJ2-5; unclear D gene. Trimming shortened V by 7 bases and J by 1 base, and 16 bases separated the two germline ends. Germline V gives CDR1 MNHEY, CDR2 SMNVEV (reference sequence). The CDR3 is 15 residues long. Written as DNA, the CDR3 is TGTGCCAGCACTTCCTTTCCGGGCCTCCAAGAGACCCAGTACTTC. Encoded protein: CASTSFPGLQETQYF.

The chain recombines TRBV4-2 with TRBJ1-2; a possible D gene is TRBD1 (5 bases). Germline V CDR1 and CDR2: LGHNA, YNFKEQ. Trimming removed 4 bases from V and 3 bases from J, with 12 bases in between. The CDR3 consists of 14 residues. In nucleotides, the CDR3 is TGTGCCAGCAGCCTCGATGGCAGGGACTATGGCTACACCTTC. It codes for CASSLDGRDYGYTF.